Given below is one TCR beta chain in context. The sample comes from a study of blood T cell repertoires in COVID-19. Assay used: immunoSEQ multiplex PCR; TCRdb lists only in-frame clones, some missing. In the table there are over 200,000 clones, 70% to 90% of which are singletons. Residents of around 24 US areas, aged about 18 to 95 years, made up the participants. Germline CDR1 SEHNR, CDR2 FQNEAQ (reference sequence). The CDR3 is 17 amino acids. The ends lost 7 bases at V and 2 bases at J; junction bases unmatched: 14. V usage is TRBV7-9 and J usage is TRBJ2-5, with 9 nucleotides matching TRBD2. Material: PBMCs or T cells enriched from blood (not recorded which). The receptor was derived from a man aged 25 to 40 who had recovered from COVID-19. The CDR3 bases are TGTGCCAGCAATGGTGCTAGCGGGACAGCCTTACAAGAGACCCAGTACTTC. This gives the protein CASNGASGTALQETQYF.